Presented here are 7 T cell receptor beta chains from one specimen sequenced in a study of beta chain features in type 1 diabetes. The sequenced template was cDNA made from the entire isolated RNA. Measured with immunoSEQ multiplex PCR; TCRdb has only the in-frame clones, and not every one. The sample consists of hundreds of thousands of clones, roughly 13% of them appearing once. Study-wide points: Across all four CD4+ subsets, people with type 1 diabetes showed modestly shorter TCRB CDR3s.

Their specific antigens are unknown. Sequenced sample: naive CD4+ T cells from blood. These receptors all come from a man between 18 and 35 years old with type 1 diabetes.

This chain links TRBV9 with TRBJ2-3; tentatively, D is TRBD2 (5 bases). The CDR3 is 15 amino acids. V lost 4 bases and J 6 bases, leaving 18 bases between the germline ends. Looked up from germline, CDR1 is SGDLS and CDR2 is YYNGEE. The CDR3 DNA follows: TGTGCCAGCAGCTTTAGCGAGGGCCCTTGGGATACGCAGTATTTT. It encodes CASSFSEGPWDTQYF.

A few counts support this clone. The chain has TRBV5-1 and TRBJ2-1; perhaps TRBD2 as D (6 bases). This CDR3 comprises 14 residues. In germline, CDR1 is SGHRS, CDR2 YFSETQ. Trimming removed 2 bases from V and 6 bases from J, with 12 bases in between. CDR3 sequence: CASSFLAGTNEQFF. In nucleotides, the CDR3 is TGCGCCAGCAGCTTTCTGGCGGGGACCAATGAGCAGTTCTTC.

This clone occurred a few times. This chain links TRBV6-1 with TRBJ2-7; no firm D call. The V and J ends lost 1 base and 3 bases respectively, with 7 bases between them. CDR1 and CDR2 from the germline V gene are MNHNS and SASEGT. This CDR3 is 13 amino acids long. DNA for the CDR3: TGTGCCAGCAGTGAAGACTTTCTCTACGAGCAGTACTTC. Its translation: CASSEDFLYEQYF.

The sample holds a few counts of this clone. The chain employs TRBV25-1 and TRBJ2-2; D is unclear. The CDR3 length is 13 residues. Germline V gene sequence: CDR1 MGHDK, CDR2 SYGVNS. With 6 bases removed from V and 1 base from J, the gap between germline ends came to 6 bases. CDR3 in amino acids: CASSYENTGELFF. The CDR3 bases are TGTGCCAGCAGCTACGAGAACACCGGGGAGCTGTTTTTT.

The chain carries TRBV23-1 and TRBJ1-5; possibly TRBD1 for D (6 bases). TRBV23-1 is given ORF status, its function remaining uncertain. Trimming cost V 2 bases and J 6 bases, with 14 bases left between them. This CDR3 region has 15 residues. Here the CDR3 DNA reads TGCGCCAGCAGTCAAGAAACAGGGCCGGGTCAGCCCCAGCATTTT. Amino acid sequence: CASSQETGPGQPQHF.

This clone was seen only a few times. The V call is TRBV7-2, the J call TRBJ1-6, with D possibly matching TRBD1 (5 bases). Germline assignment: CDR1 SGHTA and CDR2 FQGNSA. CDR3 length: 15 amino acids. The V end lost 2 bases, the J end lost 7 bases, and 12 bases lay between the germline ends. This CDR3 is CASSLKWAGNSPLHF. The CDR3 nucleotides read TGTGCCAGCAGCTTAAAATGGGCAGGGAATTCACCCCTCCACTTT. Using reference TRBV7-2 and TRBJ1-6 for the parts outside the CDR3, the full variable domain is GAGVSQSPSNKVTEKGKDVELRCDPISGHTALYWYRQSLGQGLEFLIYFQGNSAPDKSGLPSDRFSAERTGGSVSTLTIQRTQQEDSAVYLCASSLKWAGNSPLHFGNGTRLTVT.

This clone was counted a few times. The gene calls are TRBV2 and TRBJ2-5; D not resolved. This CDR3 spans 11 amino acids. Per germline, CDR1 SNHLY and CDR2 FYNNEI. Trimming took off 7 bases at V and 1 base at J, with 4 bases between the two ends. As DNA, the CDR3 is TGTGCCAGCAATCCCCAAGAGACCCAGTACTTC. Encoded protein: CASNPQETQYF.